This T cell receptor (beta chain) was obtained from a study of CD8 T cells in ankylosing spondylitis (dated by TCRdb to the late 2010s). About the investigation overall: The study set out to find disease-linked TCR variants by profiling T cell receptor beta repertoires in ankylosing spondylitis patients and healthy donors. Samples of peripheral blood were taken, and for ankylosing spondylitis patients, synovial fluid was collected as well. The full study cohort comprised 20 to 30 ankylosing spondylitis patients and approximately 100 healthy donors. Study-wide conclusions, independent of this receptor: A CD8+ phenotype was shown by the disease-linked clones, which were found at relatively low frequencies in peripheral blood. A TCR beta motif of 8 or 9 highly homologous amino acid variants appeared characteristic of blood from ankylosing spondylitis patients. The disease-linked clones were reported to be significantly enriched in matched synovial fluid samples from ankylosing spondylitis patients. Some motif variants were previously reported in synovial fluid and blood of reactive arthritis patients, suggesting common disease-initiation mechanisms.

V and J are truncated by 1 base and 7 bases respectively, leaving an intervening sequence of 12 bases. The CDR3 goes from the cysteine to the phenylalanine over 14 residues. Only the CDR3 DNA stays, 42 bases, in frame from base 1. CDR1 and CDR2 are read off the germline V gene as SGHTA and FQGNSA. The sample holds a few counts of this clonotype. Its target antigen remains unknown. The input lacks base qualities; no much larger clone sits a single base away. Sequencer: Illumina HiSeq 2500. Quantitative 5'-RACE with molecular barcodes was used to prepare TCR beta libraries. The authors' analysis ran thus. A new computational method based on a probabilistic model of VDJ rearrangement was used to identify disease-linked TCR variants. TCRdb took the public reads, trimmed them with fastp at Q25, ran MiXCR for clone calling and kept in-frame beta chains. Rows merge per CDR3 protein into single entries with the most common DNA and genes. The V and J calls here are based on TCRdb, not the publication. This sample gives some 140,000 distinct CDR3 sequences in total; roughly 8% of them show up just once. The ten most abundant clones make up about 7.1% of the sample.

Synovial fluid samples were matched to blood samples from the same ankylosing spondylitis patients. The rearranged segments are TRBV7-2 and TRBJ2-3; the D gene is unclear. The sequence was obtained from a male donor with ankylosing spondylitis. Specimen: synovial fluid, either unsorted or a sorted T cell fraction (not recorded which). The CDR3 corresponds to CASSLEGVQYTQYF. The nucleotide sequence is given as TGTGCCAGCAGCTTAGAGGGCGTACAATATACGCAGTATTTT.